These 12 T cell receptor beta chains were all obtained from the same sample, sequenced in a study of blood T cell repertoires in COVID-19. The data were produced by immunoSEQ multiplex PCR, yet TCRdb's version contains in-frame clones alone and is incomplete. The sample gives some 180,000 clones, 65% to 80% of which show up once; under 20% is in the top ten. The sample consisted of PBMCs or T cells enriched from blood (not recorded which). The receptor source for this set is a woman in her seventies in a cohort exposed to, infected with or recovered from COVID-19 (not recorded which).

The chain couples TRBV2 to TRBJ2-7; 7 positions agree with TRBD1. CDR1 is SNHLY and CDR2 is FYNNEI in the germline V gene. The CDR3 has 13 residues. V lost 7 bases to trimming and J lost 6 bases; unmatched junction nucleotides: 9. CDR3: CASMIGGVGEQYF. The DNA of the CDR3 is TGTGCCAGCATGATAGGGGGCGTTGGCGAGCAGTACTTC.

J is TRBJ1-1 and V is TRBV11-2; 7 bases align to TRBD1. V lost 8 bases to trimming and J lost 2 bases; unmatched junction nucleotides: 5. The CDR3 is 13 residues long. The germline CDR1 and CDR2 sequences are SGHAT and FQNNGV. The CDR3 coding sequence is TGTGCCAGCGGGGGACAGCTCAACACTGAAGCTTTCTTT. This gives the protein CASGGQLNTEAFF.

The J gene is TRBJ2-5, the V gene TRBV11-2; D is uncertain. The germline V gene encodes CDR1 SGHAT and CDR2 FQNNGV. V was shortened by 1 base and J by 7 bases, with 13 bases between the two germline ends. This CDR3 spans 14 amino acids. Written as DNA, the CDR3 is TGTGCCAGCAGCTTAGGACTTAGCATCGGGACCCAGTACTTC. Translation: CASSLGLSIGTQYF.

The chain employs TRBV4-2 and TRBJ2-3, with TRBD1 as a possible D gene (6 bases). V gave up 0 bases and J gave up 2 bases, with 12 bases separating them. The CDR3 spans 16 residues. Looked up from germline, CDR1 is LGHNA and CDR2 is YNFKEQ. In DNA form, the CDR3 reads TGTGCCAGCAGCCAAGAGCCAGGGGCGTACACAGATACGCAGTATTTT. It is translated as CASSQEPGAYTDTQYF.

The CDR3 region has the DNA TGTGCCAGCAGCCAAACGACAGGGGCCGACACTGAAGCTTTCTTT. This sequence encodes CASSQTTGADTEAFF. V is TRBV3-1 (or the pseudogene TRBV3-2) and J is TRBJ1-1; 8 bases line up with TRBD1. The CDR3 runs 15 residues. J gave up 3 bases and V 2 bases, and 5 bases lay outside the gene matches. The germline V gene has CDR1 LGHDT and CDR2 YNNKEL (reference sequence).

The chain joins TRBV2 to TRBJ2-7, with a possible D match to TRBD2 (6 bases). Trimming shortened V by 8 bases and J by 2 bases, and 7 bases separated the two germline ends. Per the germline V gene, CDR1 is SNHLY and CDR2 is FYNNEI. This CDR3 is built from 11 residues. The CDR3 nucleotides are TGTGCCAGCGGCGGGACCTACGAGCAGTACTTC. As protein: CASGGTYEQYF.

The rearrangement links TRBV5-4 to TRBJ2-1; 9 bases line up with TRBD2. This CDR3 region has 15 residues. The J segment lost 7 bases and the V segment lost 1 base, leaving 6 bases of the junction unmatched. Germline values: CDR1 SGHNT, CDR2 YYREEE (reference sequence). DNA of the CDR3: TGTGCCAGCAGCTTGTATAGCGGGAGTAGAAATGAGCAGTTCTTC. Translation: CASSLYSGSRNEQFF.

In this sample, this clone turned up once. This chain uses TRBV3-1 (or the pseudogene TRBV3-2) with TRBJ2-5; the D is unclear. The V gene lost 4 bases and the J gene lost 2 bases, with 14 bases spanning the gap. This CDR3 has 15 residues. CDR1 and CDR2 (germline): LGHDT, YNNKEL (reference sequence). In nucleotides, the CDR3 is TGTGCCAGCAGCCCCATTCGAGCGAGACAAGAGACCCAGTACTTC. Translation: CASSPIRARQETQYF.

This sequence joins TRBV27 and TRBJ2-7; D may be TRBD2 (6 bases). Germline CDR1 is MNHEY and CDR2 is SMNVEV (reference sequence). This CDR3 spans 16 amino acids. The V gene lost 6 bases and the J gene lost 4 bases, with 22 bases spanning the gap. The CDR3 DNA sequence: TGTGCCAGCAGCCCCCTCCAGAACTGGAGGGTGTACGAGCAGTACTTC. This gives the protein CASSPLQNWRVYEQYF.

The chain carries TRBV7-2 and TRBJ2-3, with D possibly being TRBD2 (6 bases). Germline CDR1 reads SGHTA; CDR2 reads FQGNSA. The V end was cut by 8 bases, the J end by 3 bases, with 12 bases between. This CDR3 spans 13 amino acids. CDR3 nucleotide sequence: TGTGCCAGCCGTTTCGCGGGAACAGATACGCAGTATTTT. Protein: CASRFAGTDTQYF.

The rearrangement joins TRBV18 to TRBJ2-2, with D perhaps TRBD2 (7 bases). The V and J ends lost 3 bases and 0 bases respectively, with 11 bases between them. Germline V gene data show CDR1 as KGHSH and CDR2 as LQKENI. The CDR3 is 16 amino acids. DNA for the CDR3: TGTGCCAGCTCACCCCGAGGGGGGGCGAACACCGGGGAGCTGTTTTTT. This codes for CASSPRGGANTGELFF. The full variable domain, in which reference TRBV18 and TRBJ2-2 provide the parts outside the CDR3, is NAGVMQNPRHLVRRRGQEARLRCSPMKGHSHVYWYRQLPEEGLKFMVYLQKENIIDESGMPKERFSAEFPKEGPSILRIQQVVRGDSAAYFCASSPRGGANTGELFFGEGSRLTVL.

This chain joins TRBV5-5 and TRBJ1-2; D is possibly TRBD1 (5 bases). This CDR3 spans 15 amino acids. The ends were cut back, 0 bases at V and 4 bases at J, with 13 bases in the middle. Germline assignment: CDR1 SGHKS and CDR2 YYEKEE (reference sequence). This CDR3 reads CASSLASGYSYGYTF. DNA of the CDR3: TGTGCCAGCAGCTTGGCGTCAGGGTATAGCTATGGCTACACCTTC.